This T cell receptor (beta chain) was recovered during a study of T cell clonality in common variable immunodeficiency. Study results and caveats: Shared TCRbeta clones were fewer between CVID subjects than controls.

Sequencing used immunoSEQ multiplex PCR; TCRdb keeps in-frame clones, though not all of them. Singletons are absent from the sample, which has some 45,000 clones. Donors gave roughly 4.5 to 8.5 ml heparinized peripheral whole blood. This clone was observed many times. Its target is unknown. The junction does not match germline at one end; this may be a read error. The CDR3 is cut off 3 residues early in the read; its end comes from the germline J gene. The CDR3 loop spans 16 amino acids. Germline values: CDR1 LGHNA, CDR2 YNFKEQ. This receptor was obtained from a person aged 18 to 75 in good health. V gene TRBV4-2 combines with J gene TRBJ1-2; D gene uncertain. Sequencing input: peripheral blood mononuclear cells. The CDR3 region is CASSQEGGAAADGYTF. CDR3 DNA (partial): TGCGCCAGCAGCCAAGAAGGCGGCGCGGCAGCGGATGGC.